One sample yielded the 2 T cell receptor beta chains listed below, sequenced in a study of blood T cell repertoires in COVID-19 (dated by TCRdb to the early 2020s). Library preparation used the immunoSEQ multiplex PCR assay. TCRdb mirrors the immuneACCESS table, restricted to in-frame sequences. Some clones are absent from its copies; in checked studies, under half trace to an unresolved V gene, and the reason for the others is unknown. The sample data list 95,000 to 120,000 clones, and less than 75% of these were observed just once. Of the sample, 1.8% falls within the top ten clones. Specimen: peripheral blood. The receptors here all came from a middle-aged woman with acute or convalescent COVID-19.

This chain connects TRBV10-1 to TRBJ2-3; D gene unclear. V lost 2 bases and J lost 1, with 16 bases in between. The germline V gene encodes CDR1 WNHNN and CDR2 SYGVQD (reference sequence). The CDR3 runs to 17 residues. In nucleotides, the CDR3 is TGCGCCAGCAGTGAGGTGTATTCGGGTGGCGGCACAGATACGCAGTATTTT. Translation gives CASSEVYSGGGTDTQYF.

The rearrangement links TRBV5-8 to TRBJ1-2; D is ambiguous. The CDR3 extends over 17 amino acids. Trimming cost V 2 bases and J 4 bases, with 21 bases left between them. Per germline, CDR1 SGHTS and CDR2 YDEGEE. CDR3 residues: CASSFLVPRGQSYGYTF. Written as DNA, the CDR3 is TGTGCCAGCAGCTTCCTGGTTCCTCGAGGGCAGAGCTATGGCTACACCTTC.